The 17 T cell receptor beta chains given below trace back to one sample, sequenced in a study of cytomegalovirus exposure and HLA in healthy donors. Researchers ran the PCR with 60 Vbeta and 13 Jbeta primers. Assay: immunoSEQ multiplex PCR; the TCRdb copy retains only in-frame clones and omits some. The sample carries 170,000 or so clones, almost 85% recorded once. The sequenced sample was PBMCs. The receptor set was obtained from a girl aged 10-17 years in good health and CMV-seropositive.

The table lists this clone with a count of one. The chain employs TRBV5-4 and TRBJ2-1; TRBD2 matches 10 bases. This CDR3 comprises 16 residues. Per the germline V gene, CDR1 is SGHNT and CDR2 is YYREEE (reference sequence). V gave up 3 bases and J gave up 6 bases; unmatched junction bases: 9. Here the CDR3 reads CASSWTIAGGRNEQFF. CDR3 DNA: TGTGCCAGCAGCTGGACAATAGCGGGGGGTCGCAATGAGCAGTTCTTC.

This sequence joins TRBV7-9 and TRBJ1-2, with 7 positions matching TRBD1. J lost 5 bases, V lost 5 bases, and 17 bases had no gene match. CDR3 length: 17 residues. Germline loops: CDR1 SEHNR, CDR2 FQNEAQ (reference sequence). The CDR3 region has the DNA TGTGCCAGCAGCAGGAAAATTTCCGGGACAGTAGGGTATGGCTACACCTTC. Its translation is CASSRKISGTVGYGYTF.

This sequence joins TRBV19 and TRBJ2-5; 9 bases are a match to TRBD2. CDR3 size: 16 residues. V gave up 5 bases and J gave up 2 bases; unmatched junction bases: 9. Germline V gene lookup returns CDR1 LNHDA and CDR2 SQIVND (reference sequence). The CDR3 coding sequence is TGTGCCAGTAGTCGTTTGGGCGGGGGGGATCAAGAGACCCAGTACTTC. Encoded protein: CASSRLGGGDQETQYF.

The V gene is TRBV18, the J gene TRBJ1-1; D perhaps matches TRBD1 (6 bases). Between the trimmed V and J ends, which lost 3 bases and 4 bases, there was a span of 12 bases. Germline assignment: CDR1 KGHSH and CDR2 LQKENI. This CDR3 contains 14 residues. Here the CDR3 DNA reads TGTGCCAGCTCACCCGCCCGGACAGCCACTGAAGCTTTCTTT. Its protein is CASSPARTATEAFF.

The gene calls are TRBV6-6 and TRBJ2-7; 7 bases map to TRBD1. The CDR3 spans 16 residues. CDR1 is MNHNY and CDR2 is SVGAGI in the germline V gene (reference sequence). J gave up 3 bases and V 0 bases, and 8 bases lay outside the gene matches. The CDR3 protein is CASSYSFTGVIYEQYF. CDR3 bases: TGTGCCAGCAGTTACTCGTTTACAGGGGTAATCTACGAGCAGTACTTC.

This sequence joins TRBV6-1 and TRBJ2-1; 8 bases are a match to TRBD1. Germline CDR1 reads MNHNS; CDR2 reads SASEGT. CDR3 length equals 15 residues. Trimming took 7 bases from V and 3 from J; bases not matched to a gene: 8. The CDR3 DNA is TGTGCCAGCACTTCGGGACAGGAGCACTACAATGAGCAGTTCTTC. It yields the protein CASTSGQEHYNEQFF.

The CDR3 DNA follows: TGCGCCAGCAGCCAAAAGGGGAAGGGCAGGGTGACTGAAGCTTTCTTT. Its translation is CASSQKGKGRVTEAFF. The J gene is TRBJ1-1, the V gene TRBV4-1; tentatively, D is TRBD1 (5 bases). V shed 2 bases and J shed 5 bases, with 18 bases lying between them. This CDR3 region has 16 residues. Germline values: CDR1 MGHRA, CDR2 YSYEKL.

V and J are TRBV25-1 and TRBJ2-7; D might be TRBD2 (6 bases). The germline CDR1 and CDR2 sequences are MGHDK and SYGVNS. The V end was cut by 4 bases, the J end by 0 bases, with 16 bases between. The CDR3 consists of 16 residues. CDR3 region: CASSGLKEGTSYEQYF. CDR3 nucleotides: TGTGCCAGCAGTGGATTGAAGGAGGGGACCTCCTACGAGCAGTACTTC.

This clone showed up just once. The DNA for the CDR3 is TGTGCCAGCAGGGCGGGGGGGGGCGGTTCTGGGGCCAACGTCCTGACTTTC. Protein product: CASRAGGGGSGANVLTF. The rearrangement uses TRBV5-4 and TRBJ2-6; 9 bases map to TRBD2. Per germline, CDR1 SGHNT and CDR2 YYREEE (reference sequence). Unmatched junction bases numbered 7, after V lost 5 bases and J lost 1 base. CDR3 length equals 17 residues.

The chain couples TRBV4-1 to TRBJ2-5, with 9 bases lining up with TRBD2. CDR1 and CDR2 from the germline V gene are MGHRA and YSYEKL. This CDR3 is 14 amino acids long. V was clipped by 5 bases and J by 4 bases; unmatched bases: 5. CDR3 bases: TGCGCCAGCAGCTCAGCGGGGGGTGGAGAGACCCAGTACTTC. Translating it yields CASSSAGGGETQYF.

The CDR3 region has the DNA TGTGCCAGCAGACAGGGGGGCGGCTACACCTTC. It translates to CASRQGGGYTF. The rearrangement uses TRBV6-5 and TRBJ1-2; 8 bases agree with TRBD1. CDR1 is MNHEY, CDR2 SVGAGI, per germline. This CDR3 has 11 residues. With 6 bases clipped from V and 8 bases from J, the junction kept 2 bases outside the gene matches.

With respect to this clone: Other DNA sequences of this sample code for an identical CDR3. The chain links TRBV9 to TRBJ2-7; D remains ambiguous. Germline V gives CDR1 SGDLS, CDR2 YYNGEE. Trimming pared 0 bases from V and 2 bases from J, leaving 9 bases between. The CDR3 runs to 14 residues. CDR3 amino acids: CASSVVAGTYEQYF. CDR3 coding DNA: TGTGCCAGCAGCGTAGTGGCAGGTACCTACGAGCAGTACTTC.

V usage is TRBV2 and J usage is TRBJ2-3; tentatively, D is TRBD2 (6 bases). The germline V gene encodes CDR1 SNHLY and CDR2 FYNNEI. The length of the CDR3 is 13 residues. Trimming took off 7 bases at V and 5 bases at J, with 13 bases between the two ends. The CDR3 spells CASKLALGDTQYF. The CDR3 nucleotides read TGTGCCAGCAAACTAGCTCTCGGAGATACGCAGTATTTT.

In DNA form, the CDR3 reads TGCGCCAGCAGCGAGGGACAGGGGAAAACCTCTGGAAACACCATATATTTT. Its protein is CASSEGQGKTSGNTIYF. The chain recombines TRBV5-1 with TRBJ1-3; 10 nucleotides align to TRBD1. V lost 4 bases to trimming and J lost 0 bases; unmatched junction nucleotides: 7. The CDR3 is 17 residues long. Germline-derived CDR1 and CDR2 are SGHRS and YFSETQ.

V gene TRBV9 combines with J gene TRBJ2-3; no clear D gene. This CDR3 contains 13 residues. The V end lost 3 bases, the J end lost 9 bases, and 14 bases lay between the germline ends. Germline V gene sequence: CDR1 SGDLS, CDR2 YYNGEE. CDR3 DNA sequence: TGTGCCAGCAGCGCCCGCCCTACTGAAACGCAGTATTTT. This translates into CASSARPTETQYF.

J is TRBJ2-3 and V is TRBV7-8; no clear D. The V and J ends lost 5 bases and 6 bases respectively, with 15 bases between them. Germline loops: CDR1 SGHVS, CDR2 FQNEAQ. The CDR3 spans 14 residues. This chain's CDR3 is CASSTRSNPDTQYF. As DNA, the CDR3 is TGTGCCAGCAGCACTCGGTCGAACCCGGATACGCAGTATTTT.

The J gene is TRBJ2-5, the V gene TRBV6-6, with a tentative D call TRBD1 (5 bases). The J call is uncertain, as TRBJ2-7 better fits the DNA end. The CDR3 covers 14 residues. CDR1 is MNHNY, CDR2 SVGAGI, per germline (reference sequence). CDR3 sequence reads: CASRHPGITYEQYF. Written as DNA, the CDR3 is TGTGCCAGCAGGCACCCAGGGATTACCTACGAGCAGTACTTC.